The present entry profiles one T cell receptor (beta chain) with its context. Study members were between about 18 and 90 years old and lived in fewer than 30 US regions. Recovered participants had two consecutive negative NP/OP PCR tests, healthcare professional clearance, or symptom resolution. The sample belongs to a study of blood T cell repertoires in COVID-19. For the study at large: COVID-19 samples collected from the United States, Italy and Spain covered acute and convalescent phases.

Original methodology: The authors estimated nucleated cell counts from reference gene primer amplification. Profiling relied on immunoSEQ multiplex PCR, and the TCRdb table lists in-frame clones only, not all of them. The DNA gave D and trimming, while V, J and clone size come from that table. The data show hundreds of thousands of clones, 85% to 90% seen once. With 3 bases clipped from V and 2 bases from J, the junction kept 3 bases outside the gene matches. The CDR3 is 14 residues long. CDR1 and CDR2 (germline): MDHEN, SYDVKM. The sample was PBMCs or T cells enriched from blood (not recorded which). This clonotype was obtained from a man aged 30 to 39 who had recovered from COVID-19. This rearrangement joins TRBV28 to TRBJ2-5; 7 bases fit TRBD2. The CDR3 loop reads CASSFRAGQETQYF. In nucleotides, the CDR3 is TGTGCCAGCAGTTTCAGAGCGGGACAAGAGACCCAGTACTTC.